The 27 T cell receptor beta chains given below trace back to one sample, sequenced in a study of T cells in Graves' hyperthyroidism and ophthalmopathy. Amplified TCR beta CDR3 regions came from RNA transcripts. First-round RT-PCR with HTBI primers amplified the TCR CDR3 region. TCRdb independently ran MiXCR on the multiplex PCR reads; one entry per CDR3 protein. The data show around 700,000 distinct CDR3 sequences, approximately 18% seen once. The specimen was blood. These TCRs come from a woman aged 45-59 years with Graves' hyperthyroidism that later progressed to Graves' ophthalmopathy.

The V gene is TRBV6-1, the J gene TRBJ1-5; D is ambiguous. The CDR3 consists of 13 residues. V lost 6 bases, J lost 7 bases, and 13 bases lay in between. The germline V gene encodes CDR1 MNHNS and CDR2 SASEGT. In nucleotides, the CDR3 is TGTGCCAGCAGCTCGAGGGTGGGGCAGCCCCAGCATTTT. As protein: CASSSRVGQPQHF.

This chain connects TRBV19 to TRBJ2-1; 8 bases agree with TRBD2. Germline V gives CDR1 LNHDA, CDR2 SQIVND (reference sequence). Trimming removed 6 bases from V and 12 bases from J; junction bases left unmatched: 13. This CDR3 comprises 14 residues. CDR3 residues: CASSPLRSREGQFF. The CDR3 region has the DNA TGTGCCAGTAGCCCCCTTAGGTCACGGGAGGGGCAGTTCTTC. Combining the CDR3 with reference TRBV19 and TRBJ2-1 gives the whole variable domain DGGITQSPKYLFRKEGQNVTLSCEQNLNHDAMYWYRQDPGQGLRLIYYSQIVNDFQKGDIAEGYSVSREKKESFPLTVTSAQKNPTAFYLCASSPLRSREGQFFGPGTRLTVL.

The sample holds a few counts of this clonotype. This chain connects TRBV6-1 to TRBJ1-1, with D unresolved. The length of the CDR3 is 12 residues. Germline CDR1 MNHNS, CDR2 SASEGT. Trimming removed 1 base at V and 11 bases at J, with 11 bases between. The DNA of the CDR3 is TGTGCCAGCAGTGAAGTTCTTGGCATCGCTTTCTTT. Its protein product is CASSEVLGIAFF.

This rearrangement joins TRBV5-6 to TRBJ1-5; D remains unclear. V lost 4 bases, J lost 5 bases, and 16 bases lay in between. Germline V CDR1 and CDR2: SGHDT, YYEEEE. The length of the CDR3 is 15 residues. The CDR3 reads CASSRRRDPYQPQHF. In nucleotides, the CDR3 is TGTGCCAGCAGCCGCAGGCGAGATCCCTATCAGCCCCAGCATTTT.

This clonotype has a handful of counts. The chain's CDR3 is CASSFGHLNYGYTF. The CDR3 coding sequence is TGTGCCAGCAGTTTTGGTCACCTTAACTATGGCTACACCTTC. V and J are TRBV12-3 or TRBV12-4 and TRBJ1-2; D is ambiguous. The CDR3 runs 14 residues. V lost 3 bases to trimming and J lost 1 base, with 9 bases between them.

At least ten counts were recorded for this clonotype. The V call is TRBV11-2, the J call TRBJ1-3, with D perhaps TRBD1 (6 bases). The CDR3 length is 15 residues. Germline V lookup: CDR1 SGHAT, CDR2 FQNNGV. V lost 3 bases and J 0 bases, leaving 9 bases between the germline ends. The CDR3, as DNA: TGTGCCAGCAGCTTGACAGGAACCTCTGGAAACACCATATATTTT. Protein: CASSLTGTSGNTIYF.

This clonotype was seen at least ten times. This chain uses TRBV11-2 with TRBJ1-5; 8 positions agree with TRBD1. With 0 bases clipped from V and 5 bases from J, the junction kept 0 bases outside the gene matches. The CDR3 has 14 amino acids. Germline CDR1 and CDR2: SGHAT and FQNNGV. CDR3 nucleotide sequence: TGTGCCAGCAGCTTAGACAGGGGGCATCAGCCCCAGCATTTT. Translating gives CASSLDRGHQPQHF.

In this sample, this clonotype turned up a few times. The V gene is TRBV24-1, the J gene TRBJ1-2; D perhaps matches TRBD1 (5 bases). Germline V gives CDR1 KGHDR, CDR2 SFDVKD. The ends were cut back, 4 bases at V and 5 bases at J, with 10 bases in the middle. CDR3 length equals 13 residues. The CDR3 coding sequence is TGTGCCACCAGTGACGGGACGGAGTATGGCTACACCTTC. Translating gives CATSDGTEYGYTF.

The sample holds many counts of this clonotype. In DNA form, the CDR3 reads TGTGCCAGCAGCTTAGACGTCTTTGATGGCTACACCTTC. This sequence encodes CASSLDVFDGYTF. The rearrangement joins TRBV11-2 to TRBJ1-2; D is uncertain. Per germline, CDR1 SGHAT and CDR2 FQNNGV. The CDR3 has 13 amino acids. The V gene lost 0 bases and the J gene lost 6 bases, with 8 bases spanning the gap.

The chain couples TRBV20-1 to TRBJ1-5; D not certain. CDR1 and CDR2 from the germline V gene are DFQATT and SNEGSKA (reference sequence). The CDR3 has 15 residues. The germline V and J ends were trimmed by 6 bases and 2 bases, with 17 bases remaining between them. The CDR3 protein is CSARERKRGNQPQHF. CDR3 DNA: TGCAGTGCAAGGGAGCGTAAAAGGGGCAATCAGCCCCAGCATTTT.

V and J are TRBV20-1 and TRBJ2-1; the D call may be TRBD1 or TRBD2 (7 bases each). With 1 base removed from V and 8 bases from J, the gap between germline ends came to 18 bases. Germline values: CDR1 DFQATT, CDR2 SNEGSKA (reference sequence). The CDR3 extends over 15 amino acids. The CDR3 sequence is CSARAQSGGVDEQFF. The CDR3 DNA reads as TGCAGTGCTAGAGCTCAATCAGGGGGGGTCGATGAGCAGTTCTTC.

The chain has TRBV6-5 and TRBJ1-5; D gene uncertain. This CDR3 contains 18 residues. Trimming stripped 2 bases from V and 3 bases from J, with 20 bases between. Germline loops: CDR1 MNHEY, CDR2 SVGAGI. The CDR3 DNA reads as TGTGCCAGCAGTTACCTTCCAAGCCCAGGACTGATCAATCAGCCCCAGCATTTT. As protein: CASSYLPSPGLINQPQHF.

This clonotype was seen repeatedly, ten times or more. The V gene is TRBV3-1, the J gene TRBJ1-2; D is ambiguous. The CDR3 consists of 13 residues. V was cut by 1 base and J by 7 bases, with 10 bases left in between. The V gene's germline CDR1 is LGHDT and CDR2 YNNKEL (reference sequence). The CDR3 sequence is CASSQAGTSGYTF. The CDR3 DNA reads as TGTGCCAGCAGCCAAGCAGGCACTAGTGGCTACACCTTC.

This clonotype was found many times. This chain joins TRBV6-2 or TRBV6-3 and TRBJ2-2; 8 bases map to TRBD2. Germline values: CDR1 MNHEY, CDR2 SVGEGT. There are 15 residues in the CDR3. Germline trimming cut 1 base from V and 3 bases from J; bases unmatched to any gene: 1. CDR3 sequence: CASSYYGGDTGELFF. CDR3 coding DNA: TGTGCCAGCAGTTACTACGGGGGGGACACCGGGGAGCTGTTTTTT.

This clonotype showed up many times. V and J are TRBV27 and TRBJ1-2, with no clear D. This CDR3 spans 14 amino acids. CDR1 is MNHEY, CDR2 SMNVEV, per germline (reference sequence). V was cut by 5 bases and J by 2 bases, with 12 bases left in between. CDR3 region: CASSLRFDNYGYTF. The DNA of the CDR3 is TGTGCCAGCAGTCTACGGTTCGACAACTATGGCTACACCTTC.

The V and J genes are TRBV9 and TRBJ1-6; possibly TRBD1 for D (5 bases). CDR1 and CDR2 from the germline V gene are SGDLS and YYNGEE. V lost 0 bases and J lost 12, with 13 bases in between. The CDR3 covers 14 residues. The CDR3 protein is CASSVGGENGPLHF. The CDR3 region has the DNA TGTGCCAGCAGCGTAGGGGGGGAAAACGGACCCCTCCACTTT.

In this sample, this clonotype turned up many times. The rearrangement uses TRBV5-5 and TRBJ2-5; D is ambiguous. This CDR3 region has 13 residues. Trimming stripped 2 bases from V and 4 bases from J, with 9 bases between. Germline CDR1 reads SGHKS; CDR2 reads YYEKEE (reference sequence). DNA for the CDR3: TGTGCCAGCAGCTTAGGGCAGGCAGAGACCCAGTACTTC. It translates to CASSLGQAETQYF.

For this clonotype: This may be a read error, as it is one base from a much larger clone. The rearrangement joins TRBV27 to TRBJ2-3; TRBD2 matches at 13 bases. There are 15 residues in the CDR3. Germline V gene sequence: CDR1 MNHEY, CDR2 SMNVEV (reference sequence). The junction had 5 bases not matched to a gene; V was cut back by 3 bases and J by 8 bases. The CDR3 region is CASSFGLAGVSTQYF. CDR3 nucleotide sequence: TGTGCCAGCAGTTTCGGACTAGCGGGGGTGTCTACGCAGTATTTT.

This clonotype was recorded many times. Here the CDR3 DNA reads TGTGCCAGCAGTTCCGGGACAGTTAATTCACCCCTCCACTTT. It specifies CASSSGTVNSPLHF. The V gene is TRBV28, the J gene TRBJ1-6; 7 bases line up with TRBD1. The CDR3 runs to 14 residues. V was clipped by 4 bases and J by 6 bases; unmatched bases: 3. CDR1 and CDR2 from the germline V gene are MDHEN and SYDVKM.

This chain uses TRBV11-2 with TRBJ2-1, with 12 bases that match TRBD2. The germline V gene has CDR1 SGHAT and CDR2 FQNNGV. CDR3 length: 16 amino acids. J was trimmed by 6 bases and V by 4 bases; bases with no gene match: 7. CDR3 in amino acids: CASSSLTSGGFNEQFF. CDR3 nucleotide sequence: TGTGCCAGCAGCTCTCTGACTAGCGGGGGTTTCAATGAGCAGTTCTTC. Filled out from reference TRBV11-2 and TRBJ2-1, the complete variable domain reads EAGVAQSPRYKIIEKRQSVAFWCNPISGHATLYWYQQILGQGPKLLIQFQNNGVVDDSQLPKDRFSAERLKGVDSTLKIQPAKLEDSAVYLCASSSLTSGGFNEQFFGPGTRLTVL.

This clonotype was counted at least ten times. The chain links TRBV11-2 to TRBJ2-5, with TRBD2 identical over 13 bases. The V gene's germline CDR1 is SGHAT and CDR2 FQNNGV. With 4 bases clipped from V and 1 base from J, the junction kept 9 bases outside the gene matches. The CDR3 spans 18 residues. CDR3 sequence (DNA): TGTGCCAGCAGCTCCGGACTAGCGGGGGACCTAGCCCAAGAGACCCAGTACTTC. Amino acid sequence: CASSSGLAGDLAQETQYF.

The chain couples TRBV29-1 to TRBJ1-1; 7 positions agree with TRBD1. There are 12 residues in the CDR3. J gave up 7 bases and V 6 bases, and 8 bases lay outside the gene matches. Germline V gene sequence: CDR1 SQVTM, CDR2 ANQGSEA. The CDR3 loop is CSVYFGQVEAFF. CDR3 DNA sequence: TGCAGCGTCTATTTCGGACAGGTTGAAGCTTTCTTT.

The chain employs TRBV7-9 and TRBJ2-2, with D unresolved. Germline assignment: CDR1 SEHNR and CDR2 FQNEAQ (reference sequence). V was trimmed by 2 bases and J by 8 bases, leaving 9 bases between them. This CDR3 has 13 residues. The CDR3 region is CASSLTSQGELFF. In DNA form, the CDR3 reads TGTGCCAGCAGCTTAACCAGTCAAGGGGAGCTGTTTTTT. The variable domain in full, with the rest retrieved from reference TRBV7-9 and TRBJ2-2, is DTGVSQNPRHKITKRGQNVTFRCDPISEHNRLYWYRQTLGQGPEFLTYFQNEAQLEKSRLLSDRFSAERPKGSFSTLEIQRTEQGDSAMYLCASSLTSQGELFFGEGSRLTVL.

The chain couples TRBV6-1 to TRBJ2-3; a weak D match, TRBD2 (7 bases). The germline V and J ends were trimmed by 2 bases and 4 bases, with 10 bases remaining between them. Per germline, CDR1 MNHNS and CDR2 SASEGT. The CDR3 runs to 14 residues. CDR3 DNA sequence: TGTGCCAGCAGTGAACTAGGGGGGGCAGATACGCAGTATTTT. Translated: CASSELGGADTQYF.

The chain's CDR3 is CASSHEVKNREKLFF. As DNA, the CDR3 is TGCGCCAGCAGCCATGAAGTTAAGAACAGGGAAAAACTGTTTTTT. This chain uses TRBV4-1 with TRBJ1-4; D is perhaps TRBD1 (5 bases). This CDR3 is 15 amino acids long. Germline CDR1 and CDR2: MGHRA and YSYEKL. Trimming shortened V by 3 bases and J by 8 bases, and 16 bases separated the two germline ends.

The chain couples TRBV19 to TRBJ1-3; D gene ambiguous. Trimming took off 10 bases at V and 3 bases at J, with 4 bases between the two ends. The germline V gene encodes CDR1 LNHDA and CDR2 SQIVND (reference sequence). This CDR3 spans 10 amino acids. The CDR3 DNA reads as TGTGCCACGGGTGGAAACACCATATATTTT. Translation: CATGGNTIYF. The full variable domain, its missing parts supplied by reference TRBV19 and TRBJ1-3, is DGGITQSPKYLFRKEGQNVTLSCEQNLNHDAMYWYRQDPGQGLRLIYYSQIVNDFQKGDIAEGYSVSREKKESFPLTVTSAQKNPTAFYLCATGGNTIYFGEGSWLTVV.

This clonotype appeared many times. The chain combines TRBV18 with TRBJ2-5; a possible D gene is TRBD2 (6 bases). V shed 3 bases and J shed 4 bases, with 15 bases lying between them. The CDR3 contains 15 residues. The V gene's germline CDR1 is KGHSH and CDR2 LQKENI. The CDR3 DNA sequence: TGTGCCAGCTCACCTCCGGGAGCGTTGACAGAGACCCAGTACTTC. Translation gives CASSPPGALTETQYF. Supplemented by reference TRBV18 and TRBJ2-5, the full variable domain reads NAGVMQNPRHLVRRRGQEARLRCSPMKGHSHVYWYRQLPEEGLKFMVYLQKENIIDESGMPKERFSAEFPKEGPSILRIQQVVRGDSAAYFCASSPPGALTETQYFGPGTRLLVL.